The following is a T cell receptor (beta chain) sequence with its context. The data were obtained in a study of blood T cell repertoires in COVID-19. Study-level background: Sources were T cells, B-cell-depleted T cells, or PBMCs; the material itself was cDNA or gDNA.

Measured with immunoSEQ multiplex PCR; TCRdb has only the in-frame clones, and not every one. Of roughly 500,000 clones listed, approximately 90% are singletons. The germline V gene has CDR1 SGHDN and CDR2 FVKESK. The CDR3 has 15 amino acids. The V gene end was trimmed by 4 bases and the J gene end by 8 bases; junction bases not matched to a gene: 8. Sequencing input: PBMCs or T cells enriched from blood (not recorded which). The TCR comes from a woman between 35 and 50 years old who had recovered from COVID-19. The V and J genes are TRBV14 and TRBJ1-6; 7 bases fit TRBD1. The CDR3 region has the DNA TGTGCCAGCAGCCCGACAGGGAAGTGGGATTCACCCCTCCACTTT. It codes for CASSPTGKWDSPLHF.